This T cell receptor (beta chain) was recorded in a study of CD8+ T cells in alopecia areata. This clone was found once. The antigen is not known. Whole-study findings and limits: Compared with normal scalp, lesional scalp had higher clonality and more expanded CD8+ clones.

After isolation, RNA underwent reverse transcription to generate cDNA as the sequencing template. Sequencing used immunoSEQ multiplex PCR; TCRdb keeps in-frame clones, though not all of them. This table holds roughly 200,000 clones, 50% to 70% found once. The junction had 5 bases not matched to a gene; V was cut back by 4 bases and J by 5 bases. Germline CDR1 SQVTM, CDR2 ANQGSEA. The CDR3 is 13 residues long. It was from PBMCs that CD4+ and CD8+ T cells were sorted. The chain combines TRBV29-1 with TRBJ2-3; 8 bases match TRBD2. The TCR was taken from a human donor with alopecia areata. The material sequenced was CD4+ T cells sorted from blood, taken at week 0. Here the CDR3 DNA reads TGCAGCGTTGTGGGACTAGGCAAAGATACGCAGTATTTT. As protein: CSVVGLGKDTQYF.